Listed below are T cell receptor beta chains from one sample, sequenced in a study of shared clonotypes between healthy human individuals. Generated by immunoSEQ multiplex PCR, the TCRdb table keeps only in-frame clones and is missing some. The repertoire holds some 2 million clones, with 90% to 95% as singletons. Source material: naive CD4+ T cells sorted from blood. The receptors stem from a man aged 18-30 years in good health. Both conserved end residues are part of each CDR3. Each record gives: clone size, D gene, V gene, J gene, CDR3 DNA, CDR3 protein. A D gene is named only where the DNA matches it firmly. Clone size is stated in some rows and not others, as once, few, many or a class when expanded.

-	-	TRBV10-2	TRBJ2-7	TGCGCCAGCAGTGAGTGGGGAAGTCCCTACGAGCAGTACTTC	CASSEWGSPYEQYF
once	-	TRBV18	TRBJ1-2	TGTGCCAGCTCACCGGGAGAGAGTTATGGCTACACCTTC	CASSPGESYGYTF
-	-	TRBV5-4	TRBJ2-2	TGTGCCAGCAGCTCTAAAGCGGGTGCGGCCGGGGAGCTGTTTTTT	CASSSKAGAAGELFF
-	-	TRBV21-1	TRBJ2-1	TGTGCCAGCAGCAAATATGCGGGAGCACGATACAATGAGCAGTTCTTC	CASSKYAGARYNEQFF
-	-	TRBV5-8	TRBJ2-1	TGTGCCAGCAGCTTTAGACTTGAGCAGTTCTTC	CASSFRLEQFF
-	-	TRBV6-6	TRBJ1-2	TGTGCCAGCAGTTACCCTGTTATGTCGACCGTCTATGGCTACACCTTC	CASSYPVMSTVYGYTF
-	-	TRBV11-2	TRBJ2-1	TGTGCCAGCAGCTTAGGGGTAGTCAGCCCTCTTTACAATGAGCAGTTCTTC	CASSLGVVSPLYNEQFF
-	-	TRBV5-1	TRBJ1-6	TGCGCCAGCAGCTTGGAGGCAGGGGTAAATTCACCCCTCCACTTT	CASSLEAGVNSPLHF
-	-	TRBV2	TRBJ2-3	TGTGCCAGCAGTGTGGGGAATACCGATACGCAGTATTTT	CASSVGNTDTQYF
-	-	TRBV2	TRBJ2-3	TGTGCCAGCAGTCGAAAGCCGCCGGATACGCAGTATTTT	CASSRKPPDTQYF
-	-	TRBV30	TRBJ1-5	TGTGCCTGGGATAAGGGAGGGGGCAATCAGCCCCAGCATTTT	CAWDKGGGNQPQHF
-	TRBD1	TRBV4-1	TRBJ2-2	TGCGCCAGCAGCCAAGCCCAGGACAGGGTGGGAAGAAACACCGGGGAGCTGTTTTTT	CASSQAQDRVGRNTGELFF
-	-	TRBV11-2	TRBJ1-2	TGTGCCAGCAGCCAGAATTTGCATGCTGATGGCTACACCTTC	CASSQNLHADGYTF
-	TRBD1	TRBV11-2	TRBJ2-4	TGTGCCAGCAGCTTAGATCTAAAGGACAGGGCCCTGAAAAACATTCAGTACTTC	CASSLDLKDRALKNIQYF
-	TRBD2	TRBV6-5	TRBJ2-1	TGTGCCAGCAGCACCGGGACTAACAATGAGCAGTTCTTC	CASSTGTNNEQFF
-	-	TRBV5-1	TRBJ1-1	TGCGCCAGCAGAACTGTTCAGGCTAACACTGAAGCTTTCTTT	CASRTVQANTEAFF
-	-	TRBV30	TRBJ1-4	TGTGCCTGGAGTCCGGGGGCGCGGGAAAAACTGTTTTTT	CAWSPGAREKLFF
-	-	TRBV30	TRBJ2-3	TGTGCCTGGAGTGATACCTCAGGGTACACAGATACGCAGTATTTT	CAWSDTSGYTDTQYF
-	-	TRBV19	TRBJ1-5	TGTGCCACCCTAGACAGATCGAATAGCAATCAGCCCCAGCATTTT	CATLDRSNSNQPQHF
-	TRBD1	TRBV5-1	TRBJ1-1	TGCGCCAGCAGCTTAGGACAGGCGGCGAACACTGAAGCTTTCTTT	CASSLGQAANTEAFF
-	TRBD2	TRBV7-7	TRBJ2-2	TGTGCTAGCAGCTTAGGATCTAGCGGGAGGGCCCTGACCGGGGAGCTGTTTTTT	CASSLGSSGRALTGELFF
-	TRBD1	TRBV7-3	TRBJ2-1	TGTGCCAGCAGCCGGGACAGGGGGCCCTACAATGAGCAGTTCTTC	CASSRDRGPYNEQFF
-	TRBD2	TRBV7-4	TRBJ2-3	TGTGCCAGCAGCTTAGAGGGACTAGCGGGAGGGCTGAAGGATACGCAGTATTTT	CASSLEGLAGGLKDTQYF
-	-	TRBV10-3	TRBJ1-6	TGTGCCATCAGTCCCTGGAACAGGGAGGCCTATAATTCACCCCTCCACTTT	CAISPWNREAYNSPLHF
-	-	TRBV6-1	TRBJ1-2	TGTGCCAGCAGAAGTACGGGACTCGGCTATGGCTACACCTTC	CASRSTGLGYGYTF
-	TRBD1	TRBV27	TRBJ1-1	TGTGCCAGCCGGGGCAGGGGGCAGGCTGAAGCTTTCTTT	CASRGRGQAEAFF
-	TRBD1	TRBV5-1	TRBJ1-2	TGCGCCAGCAGCCCCCTCGGGGGGGACAGTCCCCTGGGCGAAAATGGCTACACCTTC	CASSPLGGDSPLGENGYTF
-	TRBD1	TRBV5-1	TRBJ1-2	TGCGCCAGCAGCTTGGGGGACAGGGCTAACTATGGCTACACCTTC	CASSLGDRANYGYTF
-	-	TRBV30	TRBJ1-1	TGTGCCTGGACCCCATTGGGGGGGCTCACTGAAGCTTTCTTT	CAWTPLGGLTEAFF
-	-	TRBV28	TRBJ2-1	TGTGCCACTTTCGTGCGGAATGAGCAGTTCTTC	CATFVRNEQFF
-	-	TRBV30	TRBJ2-5	TGTGCCTGGAGTGCAGGGAGACAAGAGACCCAGTACTTC	CAWSAGRQETQYF
-	-	TRBV5-1	TRBJ2-7	TGCGCCAGCAGTAAATCGAGCGGACCCTACGAGCAGTACTTC	CASSKSSGPYEQYF
-	TRBD1	TRBV6-1	TRBJ1-4	TGTGCCAGCAGTGAGGCGGGACAGAAACTGTTTTTT	CASSEAGQKLFF
-	TRBD1	TRBV6-5	TRBJ1-3	TGTGCCAGCAGTTCCGTACAGGGGGTATCTGGAAACACCATATATTTT	CASSSVQGVSGNTIYF
-	-	TRBV21-1	TRBJ1-6	TGTGCCAGCAGCAGACGTTATAATTCACCCCTCCACTTT	CASSRRYNSPLHF
-	TRBD2	TRBV5-1	TRBJ2-3	TGCGCCAGCAGCTTGGCCGGAAAGGCGGGGGACACAGATACGCAGTATTTT	CASSLAGKAGDTDTQYF
-	TRBD1	TRBV7-2	TRBJ2-7	TGTGCCAGCAGCTCCAGGACAGGGAACTACGAGCAGTACTTC	CASSSRTGNYEQYF
-	TRBD1	TRBV15	TRBJ2-7	TGTGCCACCAGCAGCGACAGGGTATCCCACGAGCAGTACTTC	CATSSDRVSHEQYF
-	-	TRBV7-9	TRBJ2-5	TGTGCCAGCAGCTTCGGGGAGACCCAGTACTTC	CASSFGETQYF
-	TRBD2	TRBV19	TRBJ2-7	TGTGCCAGTAGTATAGTGGGGACTAGCCCTACGGAGCAGTACTTC	CASSIVGTSPTEQYF
-	-	TRBV29-1	TRBJ2-1	TGCGTCTGGCGGGGAACCTACAATGAGCAGTTCTTC	CVWRGTYNEQFF
-	-	TRBV9	TRBJ2-7	TGTGCCAGCAGCGTTGGTGTGAGCCCCGCGCCCTACGAGCAGTACTTC	CASSVGVSPAPYEQYF
-	TRBD1	TRBV30	TRBJ2-7	TGTGCCTGGAGGGACAGGGGCCACGAGCAGTACTTC	CAWRDRGHEQYF
-	-	TRBV5-6	TRBJ1-2	TGTGCCAGCAGTTACGGGGTTCCCTATGGCTACACCTTC	CASSYGVPYGYTF
-	TRBD1	TRBV7-9	TRBJ1-4	TGTGCCAGCAGCTTCGCCGGGACAGGTGGTGAAAAACTGTTTTTT	CASSFAGTGGEKLFF
-	-	TRBV28	TRBJ2-2	TGTGCCAGCAGTTTATCCTCGCCCGGGGAGCTGTTTTTT	CASSLSSPGELFF
-	-	TRBV4-3	TRBJ2-5	TGCGCCAGCAGCCAAGATGGTAGAGGGGGAGGAGAGACCCAGTACTTC	CASSQDGRGGGETQYF
-	TRBD1	TRBV2	TRBJ1-6	TGTGCCAGCAGTGAAGACAGGGGTAGGGCTAATTCACCCCTCCACTTT	CASSEDRGRANSPLHF
-	-	TRBV14	TRBJ1-3	TGTGCCAGCCCGAATTTTGGGCGCTCCATCTCTGGAAACACCATATATTTT	CASPNFGRSISGNTIYF
few	-	TRBV4-1	TRBJ1-1	TGCGCCAGCAGCCAAGGATGGTGGAACACTGAAGCTTTCTTT	CASSQGWWNTEAFF
once	TRBD1	TRBV5-4	TRBJ2-7	TGTGCCAGCAGCTTCCCGGGACAGGGGGCTTACGAGCAGTACTTC	CASSFPGQGAYEQYF
-	TRBD1	TRBV28	TRBJ1-5	TGTGCCAGCACCCTAGGGACAGGGAACAATCAGCCCCAGCATTTT	CASTLGTGNNQPQHF
-	-	TRBV5-8	TRBJ2-3	TGTGCCAGCAGCATCCTTGCCGTAGATACGCAGTATTTT	CASSILAVDTQYF
-	TRBD1	TRBV27	TRBJ1-2	TGTGCCAGCAGTCCGAATCCGTGGACAGGCGCGGCAGGCTACACCTTC	CASSPNPWTGAAGYTF